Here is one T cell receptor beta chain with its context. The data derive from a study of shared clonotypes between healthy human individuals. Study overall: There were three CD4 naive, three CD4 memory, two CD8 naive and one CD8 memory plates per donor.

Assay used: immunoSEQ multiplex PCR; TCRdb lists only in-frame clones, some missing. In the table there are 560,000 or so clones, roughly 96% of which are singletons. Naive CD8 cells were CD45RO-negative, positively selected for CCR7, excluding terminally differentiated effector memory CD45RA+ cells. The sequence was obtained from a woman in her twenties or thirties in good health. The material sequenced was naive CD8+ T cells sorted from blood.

CDR3 region: CASSLRAGLAANTGELFF. DNA for the CDR3: TGTGCCAGCAGCCTAAGGGCGGGCTTAGCGGCGAACACCGGGGAGCTGTTTTTT. This chain uses TRBV7-2 with TRBJ2-2; D is possibly TRBD2 (6 bases). Germline assignment: CDR1 SGHTA and CDR2 FQGNSA. Trimming stripped 5 bases from V and 0 bases from J, with 19 bases between. The CDR3 consists of 18 residues.